This is a list of T cell receptor beta chains from one sample in a study of cytomegalovirus exposure and HLA in healthy donors. Method: immunoSEQ multiplex PCR; TCRdb's copy keeps in-frame clones and lacks some. The sample has 95,000 or so clones; roughly 79% are singletons. Sequences were obtained from PBMCs. The origin of the receptors is a woman in her 70s in good health and CMV-seropositive. Each CDR3 is given with its conserved first and last residue.

j_call: TRBJ2-7
v_call: TRBV7-2
cdr3_aa: CASNNDRGQGSYEQYF

j_call: TRBJ1-1
v_call: TRBV7-9
cdr3_aa: CSSSLVRQAKAFF

j_call: TRBJ1-5
v_call: TRBV6-5
cdr3_aa: CASSYSGGGNQPQHF

j_call: TRBJ2-3
v_call: TRBV7-2
cdr3_aa: CASSFDGRVTDTQYF

j_call: TRBJ1-4
v_call: TRBV7-3
cdr3_aa: CASSYYRDVGTPREKLFF

j_call: TRBJ2-1
v_call: TRBV19
cdr3_aa: CASSLRTSGSFGSSYNEQFF

j_call: TRBJ1-3
v_call: TRBV11-2
cdr3_aa: CASSLVEARSGNTIYF

j_call: TRBJ2-5
v_call: TRBV4-2
cdr3_aa: CASSQGGQDETQYF

j_call: TRBJ1-3
v_call: TRBV10-1
cdr3_aa: CASPDRAAGNTIYF

j_call: TRBJ1-5
v_call: TRBV6-5
cdr3_aa: CASTEGANNQPQHF

j_call: TRBJ2-3
v_call: TRBV7-3
cdr3_aa: CASSFGGGPDTQYF

j_call: TRBJ2-7
v_call: TRBV21-1
cdr3_aa: CASPKTKEEGLAELSYEQYF

j_call: TRBJ1-5
v_call: TRBV6-5
cdr3_aa: CASSPKGNNQPQHF

j_call: TRBJ1-2
v_call: TRBV2
cdr3_aa: CASSGYRENGYTF

j_call: TRBJ2-2
v_call: TRBV7-7
cdr3_aa: CASSSSGTPNTGELFF

j_call: TRBJ2-2
v_call: TRBV6-1
cdr3_aa: CASPPGQGNTGELFF

j_call: TRBJ2-7
v_call: TRBV5-1
cdr3_aa: CASSLGLAVSSYEQYF